This paragraph reports one TCR beta chain. Its antigen remains unidentified. This entry belongs to a study of T cells expressing NK-cell markers. The overall study: It was from sorted CD3+CD56+NKG2C+, CD3+CD56+NKG2C- and CD3+CD56-NKG2C+ T cells that TCR beta repertoires came. Within the sequenced cohort of eight donors, seven exhibited HCMV seropositivity and one was seronegative. Findings of the study overall: For a few donors, these clonotypes were likewise the leading ones in the CD3+CD56-NKG2C+ fraction.

The germline CDR1 and CDR2 sequences are LGHNT and FRNRAP. The CDR3 runs 16 residues. As the method of synthesis, 5'RACE template switching with UMIs yielded TCR beta cDNA. TCRdb re-called the 5' RACE reads; one entry per CDR3 protein, DNA not given. The sample features 300,000 or so distinct CDR3 sequences, with about 4.2% in its top ten. The chain recombines TRBV12-5 with TRBJ2-3; TCRdb proposes TRBD1, but this gene call is untestable without DNA. Sequences were obtained from blood T cells: a sorted CD56 or NKG2C T cell subset, CD4+ or CD8+ T cells, or bulk PBMC T cells (not recorded which). The clonotype was recovered from a woman aged 18-70 years in good health. CDR3 protein: CASALRGGFGTDTQYF. Full variable domain (rest looked up from reference TRBV12-5 and TRBJ2-3): DARVTQTPRHKVTEMGQEVTMRCQPILGHNTVFWYRQTMMQGLELLAYFRNRAPLDDSGMPKDRFSAEMPDATLATLKIQPSEPRDSAVYFCASALRGGFGTDTQYFGPGTRLTVL.